The 19 T cell receptor beta chains given below trace back to one sample, sequenced in a study of Ad26.COV2.S vaccination and SARS-CoV-2 variants. Treatment here: over 15 received Ad26.COV2.S at low or high dose, single or two shots; roughly five received placebo; per-sample allocation not given. Collection of samples fell on day 63 after the first vaccine or placebo injection. TCRdb's table, derived via immunoSEQ multiplex PCR, lists solely in-frame clones and lacks some. Here the sample spans about 390,000 clones, 80% to 95% being singletons. The specimen comprised peripheral blood, sampled in a trial of Ad26.COV2.S vaccine versus placebo. The origin of the receptors is a person between 18 and 65 years old who received the Ad26.COV2.S COVID-19 vaccine or a placebo.

The chain is built from TRBV25-1 and TRBJ2-7; D is unresolved. Trimming removed 2 bases at V and 7 bases at J, with 9 bases between. CDR3 size: 12 residues. Looked up from germline, CDR1 is MGHDK and CDR2 is SYGVNS. The CDR3 is CASSEVLGEQYF. In DNA, the CDR3 is TGTGCCAGCAGTGAAGTCCTGGGGGAGCAGTACTTC.

The table lists this clone with a count of one. V gene TRBV5-1 combines with J gene TRBJ2-5, with 8 nucleotides matching TRBD1. In germline, CDR1 is SGHRS, CDR2 YFSETQ. The CDR3 sequence is 14 residues long. Trimming cost V 5 bases and J 3 bases; bases outside gene matches: 6. CDR3 residues: CASSFGTGEETQYF. In DNA form, the CDR3 reads TGCGCCAGCAGTTTTGGGACAGGCGAAGAGACCCAGTACTTC.

This sequence joins TRBV11-2 and TRBJ2-5; D is uncertain. Trimming left V 1 base short and J 1 base short, with 10 bases between. Germline V gives CDR1 SGHAT, CDR2 FQNNGV. CDR3 length: 15 residues. This CDR3 reads CASSLVGRPQETQYF. The CDR3 bases are TGTGCCAGCAGCTTAGTGGGTAGACCCCAAGAGACCCAGTACTTC.

The chain is built from TRBV7-9 and TRBJ2-7; unclear D gene. Germline V CDR1 and CDR2: SEHNR, FQNEAQ (reference sequence). The CDR3 is made up of 13 amino acids. V dropped 5 bases and J dropped 2 bases, with 10 bases sitting between them. CDR3 DNA: TGTGCCAGCAGCAGCCCAGCTACCTACGAGCAGTACTTC. This encodes CASSSPATYEQYF.

The chain uses TRBV7-7 and TRBJ2-2, with TRBD1 matching over 9 bases. Germline CDR1 and CDR2: SSHAT and FNYEAQ (reference sequence). V gave up 5 bases and J gave up 2 bases; unmatched junction bases: 3. CDR3 size: 15 residues. The CDR3 DNA sequence: TGTGCCAGCAGCAACAGGGGGCTTAACACCGGGGAGCTGTTTTTT. The encoded protein is CASSNRGLNTGELFF.

The V gene is TRBV5-4, the J gene TRBJ2-3; 10 positions agree with TRBD2. Trimming removed 4 bases from V and 11 bases from J; junction bases left unmatched: 16. The CDR3 sequence is 16 residues long. Germline values: CDR1 SGHNT, CDR2 YYREEE (reference sequence). The CDR3 nucleotides read TGTGCCAGCAGCACTCTGACTAGCGGGCCGGGGGCGGTGCAGTATTTT. Translated: CASSTLTSGPGAVQYF.

This CDR3 reads CASSYTVINEKLFF. DNA of the CDR3: TGTGCCAGCAGTTACACAGTCATTAATGAAAAACTGTTTTTT. The rearrangement joins TRBV6-5 to TRBJ1-4; D gene unclear. Germline V CDR1 and CDR2: MNHEY, SVGAGI. Trimming removed 2 bases at V and 4 bases at J, with 8 bases between. This CDR3 has 14 amino acids.

CDR3 coding DNA: TGTGCCAGCAGCTTGGGAAGCTATAGCAATCAGCCCCAGCATTTT. It is translated as CASSLGSYSNQPQHF. V is TRBV5-6 and J is TRBJ1-5; D not certain. Germline V gives CDR1 SGHDT, CDR2 YYEEEE. The CDR3 runs 15 residues. The V end was cut by 0 bases, the J end by 0 bases, with 7 bases between.

This chain links TRBV12-5 with TRBJ1-6; no firm D call. The V gene lost 0 bases and the J gene lost 0 bases, with 6 bases spanning the gap. The germline CDR1 and CDR2 sequences are LGHNT and FRNRAP. The CDR3 loop spans 16 amino acids. CDR3 sequence reads: CASGLVLGSYNSPLHF. The CDR3 nucleotides read TGTGCTAGTGGTTTGGTACTAGGCTCCTATAATTCACCCCTCCACTTT.

J is TRBJ1-1 and V is TRBV28, with a tentative D call TRBD1 (5 bases). V was clipped by 3 bases and J by 11 bases, with 13 bases between them. The germline CDR1 and CDR2 sequences are MDHEN and SYDVKM. CDR3 length: 12 amino acids. Here the CDR3 DNA reads TGTGCCAGCAGTTTTATCGGGGACGCGGCTTTCTTT. It specifies CASSFIGDAAFF.

This chain joins TRBV6-2 or TRBV6-3 and TRBJ2-1; 9 bases fit TRBD1. This CDR3 comprises 15 residues. The junction had 8 bases not matched to a gene; V was cut back by 2 bases and J by 9 bases. From germline, CDR1 is MNHEY and CDR2 SVGEGT. In DNA form, the CDR3 reads TGTGCCAGCAGTTACAAATCGGGACAGGGACGTGAGCAGTTCTTC. This translates into CASSYKSGQGREQFF.

CDR3 coding DNA: TGTGCCAGTAGTATAGCACTAGCGGGGGCAAGGACCCAGTACTTC. Translation gives CASSIALAGARTQYF. The chain uses TRBV19 and TRBJ2-5; 11 bases fit TRBD2. The CDR3 length is 15 residues. With 1 base clipped from V and 7 bases from J, the junction kept 5 bases outside the gene matches. Per the germline V gene, CDR1 is LNHDA and CDR2 is SQIVND (reference sequence). The full variable domain, in which reference TRBV19 and TRBJ2-5 provide the parts outside the CDR3, is DGGITQSPKYLFRKEGQNVTLSCEQNLNHDAMYWYRQDPGQGLRLIYYSQIVNDFQKGDIAEGYSVSREKKESFPLTVTSAQKNPTAFYLCASSIALAGARTQYFGPGTRLLVL.

The chain employs TRBV11-3 and TRBJ1-5; no clear D gene. This CDR3 region has 14 residues. Per germline, CDR1 SGHNT and CDR2 YENEEA. V lost 4 bases and J 4 bases, leaving 11 bases between the germline ends. The CDR3 sequence is CASSWGRGNQPQHF. DNA of the CDR3: TGTGCCAGCAGCTGGGGAAGAGGAAATCAGCCCCAGCATTTT.

The genes are TRBV4-3 and TRBJ1-1, with D uncertain. V lost 2 bases, J lost 5 bases, and 21 bases lay in between. The germline CDR1 and CDR2 sequences are LGHNA and YSLEER. There are 17 residues in the CDR3. CDR3 nucleotides: TGCGCCAGCAGCCAACTTCTTCGTTCCTCCGCGCTTACTGAAGCTTTCTTT. This sequence encodes CASSQLLRSSALTEAFF.

V usage is TRBV6-5 and J usage is TRBJ1-6, with no clear D. Germline-derived CDR1 and CDR2 are MNHEY and SVGAGI. The V end lost 0 bases, the J end lost 5 bases, and 11 bases lay between the germline ends. The CDR3 is made up of 16 amino acids. The DNA of the CDR3 is TGTGCCAGCAGTTACTCCCCAGTCTTTGATAATTCACCCCTCCACTTT. Its protein product is CASSYSPVFDNSPLHF.

V is TRBV9 and J is TRBJ2-7; 11 bases agree with TRBD2. V was pared by 3 bases and J by 5 bases, with 4 bases of the junction left unmatched. The CDR3 consists of 14 residues. Germline CDR1 is SGDLS and CDR2 is YYNGEE. CDR3 sequence (DNA): TGTGCCAGCAGCGGACTAGCGGGGAATGACGAGCAGTACTTC. Protein: CASSGLAGNDEQYF.

A word on this clone: Additional DNA sequences in this sample encode the identical CDR3. The rearrangement joins TRBV19 to TRBJ2-7, with D possibly called TRBD1 or TRBD2 (5 bases each). Germline CDR1 reads LNHDA; CDR2 reads SQIVND (reference sequence). The CDR3 is 12 residues long. V shed 3 bases and J shed 5 bases, with 8 bases lying between them. CDR3 loop: CASSIGAHEQYF. As DNA, the CDR3 is TGTGCCAGTAGTATCGGGGCCCACGAGCAGTACTTC.

This clone appeared a few times. The genes are TRBV11-2 and TRBJ1-4; no definite D call. V lost 2 bases to trimming and J lost 9 bases, with 10 bases between them. Per the germline V gene, CDR1 is SGHAT and CDR2 is FQNNGV. CDR3 length equals 13 residues. The CDR3 is CASSLPGSQKLFF. CDR3 nucleotides: TGTGCCAGCAGCTTACCCGGGAGCCAAAAACTGTTTTTT.

The gene calls are TRBV6-2 or TRBV6-3 and TRBJ2-7; TRBD1 agrees at 11 bases. The CDR3 extends over 15 amino acids. Trimming took 7 bases from V and 6 from J; bases not matched to a gene: 11. Germline CDR1 is MNHEY and CDR2 is SVGEGT. The CDR3 nucleotides read TGTGCCAGCAACCCTCACGGACAGGGGGCGGCCGAGCAGTACTTC. As protein: CASNPHGQGAAEQYF.